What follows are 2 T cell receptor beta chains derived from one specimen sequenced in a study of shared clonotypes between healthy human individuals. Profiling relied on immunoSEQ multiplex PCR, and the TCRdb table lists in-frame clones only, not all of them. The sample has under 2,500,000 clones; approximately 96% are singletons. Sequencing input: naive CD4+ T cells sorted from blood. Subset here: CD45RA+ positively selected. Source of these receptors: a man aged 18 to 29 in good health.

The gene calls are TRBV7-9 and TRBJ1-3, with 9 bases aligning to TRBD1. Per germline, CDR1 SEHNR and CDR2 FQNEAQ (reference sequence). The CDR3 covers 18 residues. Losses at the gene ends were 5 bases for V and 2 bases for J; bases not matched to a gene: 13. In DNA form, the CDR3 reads TGTGCCAGCAGCCTGGGCGCCGGGGGACAGGGCCCTGGAAACACCATATATTTT. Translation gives CASSLGAGGQGPGNTIYF.

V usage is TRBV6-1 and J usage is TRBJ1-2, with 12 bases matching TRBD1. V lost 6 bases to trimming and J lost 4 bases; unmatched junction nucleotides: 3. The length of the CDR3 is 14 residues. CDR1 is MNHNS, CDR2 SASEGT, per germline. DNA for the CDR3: TGTGCCAGCAGAACGGGACAGGGGGCCTATGGCTACACCTTC. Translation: CASRTGQGAYGYTF.